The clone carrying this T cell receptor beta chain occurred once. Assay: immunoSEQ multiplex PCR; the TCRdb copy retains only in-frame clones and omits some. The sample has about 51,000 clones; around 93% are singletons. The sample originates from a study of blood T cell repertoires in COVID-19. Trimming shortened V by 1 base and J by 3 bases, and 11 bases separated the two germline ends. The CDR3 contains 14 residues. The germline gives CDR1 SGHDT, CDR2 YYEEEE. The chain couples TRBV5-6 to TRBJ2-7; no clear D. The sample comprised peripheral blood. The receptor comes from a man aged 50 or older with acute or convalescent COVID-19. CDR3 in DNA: TGTGCCAGCAGCTTGTTCTGGGCTGGCTACGAGCAGTACTTC. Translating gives CASSLFWAGYEQYF.